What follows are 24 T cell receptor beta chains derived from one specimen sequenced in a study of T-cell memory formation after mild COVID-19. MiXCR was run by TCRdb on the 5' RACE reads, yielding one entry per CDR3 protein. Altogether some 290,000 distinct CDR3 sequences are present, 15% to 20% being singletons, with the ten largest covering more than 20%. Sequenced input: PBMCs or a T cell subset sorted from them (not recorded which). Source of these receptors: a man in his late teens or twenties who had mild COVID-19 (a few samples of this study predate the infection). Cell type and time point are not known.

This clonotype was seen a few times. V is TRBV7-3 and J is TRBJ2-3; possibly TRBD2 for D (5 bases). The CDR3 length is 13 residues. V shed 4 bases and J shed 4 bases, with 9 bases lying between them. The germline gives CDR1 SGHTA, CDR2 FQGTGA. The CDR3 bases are TGTGCCAGCAGCTCCCGGCGGGCAGATACGCAGTATTTT. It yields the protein CASSSRRADTQYF.

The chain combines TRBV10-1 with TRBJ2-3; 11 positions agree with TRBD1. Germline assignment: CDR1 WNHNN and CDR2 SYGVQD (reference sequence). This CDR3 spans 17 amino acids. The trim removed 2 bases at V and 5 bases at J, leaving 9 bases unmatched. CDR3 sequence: CASSETPDRGLGDTQYF. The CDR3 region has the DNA TGCGCCAGCAGTGAGACCCCGGACAGGGGGCTTGGAGATACGCAGTATTTT.

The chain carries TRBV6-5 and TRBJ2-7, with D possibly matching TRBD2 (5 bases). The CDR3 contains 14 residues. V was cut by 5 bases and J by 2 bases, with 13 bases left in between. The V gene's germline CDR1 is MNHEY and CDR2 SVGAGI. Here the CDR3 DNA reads TGTGCCAGCAGTCCTGGACTCGCCACCTACGAGCAGTACTTC. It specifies CASSPGLATYEQYF.

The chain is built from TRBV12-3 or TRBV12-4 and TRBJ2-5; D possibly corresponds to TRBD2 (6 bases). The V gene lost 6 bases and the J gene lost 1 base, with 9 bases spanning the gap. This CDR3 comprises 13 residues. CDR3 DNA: TGTGCCAGCAGCCGGGGGACCCAAGAGACCCAGTACTTC. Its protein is CASSRGTQETQYF.

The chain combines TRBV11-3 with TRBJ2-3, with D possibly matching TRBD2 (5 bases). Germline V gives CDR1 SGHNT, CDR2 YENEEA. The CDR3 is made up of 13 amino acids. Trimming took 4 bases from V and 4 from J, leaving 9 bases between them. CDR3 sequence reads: CASSSLASDTQYF. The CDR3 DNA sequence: TGTGCCAGCAGCTCCCTAGCCTCAGATACGCAGTATTTT.

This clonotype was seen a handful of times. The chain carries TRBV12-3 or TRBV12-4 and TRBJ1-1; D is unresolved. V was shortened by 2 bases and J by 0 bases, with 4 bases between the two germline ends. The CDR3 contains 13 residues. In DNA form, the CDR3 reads TGTGCCAGCAGTTTATGGCTGAACACTGAAGCTTTCTTT. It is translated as CASSLWLNTEAFF.

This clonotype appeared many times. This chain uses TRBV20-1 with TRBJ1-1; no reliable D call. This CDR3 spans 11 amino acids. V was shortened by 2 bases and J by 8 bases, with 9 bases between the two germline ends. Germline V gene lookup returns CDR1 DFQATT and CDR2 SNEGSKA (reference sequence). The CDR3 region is CSARQRREAFF. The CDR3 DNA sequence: TGCAGTGCTAGACAGAGAAGAGAAGCTTTCTTT.

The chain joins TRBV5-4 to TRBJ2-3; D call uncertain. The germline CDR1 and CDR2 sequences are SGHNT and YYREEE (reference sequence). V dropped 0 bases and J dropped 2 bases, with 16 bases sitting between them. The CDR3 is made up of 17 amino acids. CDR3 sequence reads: CASSLGTLIRDTDTQYF. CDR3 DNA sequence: TGTGCCAGCAGCTTGGGGACCCTCATTCGTGACACAGATACGCAGTATTTT.

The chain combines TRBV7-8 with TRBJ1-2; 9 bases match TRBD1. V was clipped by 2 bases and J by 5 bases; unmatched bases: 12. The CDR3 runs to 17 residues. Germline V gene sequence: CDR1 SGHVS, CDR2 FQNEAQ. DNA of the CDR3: TGTGCCAGCAGCTTACGTGGCGGACAGGGGCTCGTTTATGGCTACACCTTC. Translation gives CASSLRGGQGLVYGYTF.

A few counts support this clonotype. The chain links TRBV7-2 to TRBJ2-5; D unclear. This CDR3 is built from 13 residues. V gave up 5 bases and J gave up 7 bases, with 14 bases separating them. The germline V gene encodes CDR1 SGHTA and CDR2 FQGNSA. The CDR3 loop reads CASSPYGSGTQYF. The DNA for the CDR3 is TGTGCCAGCAGCCCCTATGGATCGGGGACCCAGTACTTC.

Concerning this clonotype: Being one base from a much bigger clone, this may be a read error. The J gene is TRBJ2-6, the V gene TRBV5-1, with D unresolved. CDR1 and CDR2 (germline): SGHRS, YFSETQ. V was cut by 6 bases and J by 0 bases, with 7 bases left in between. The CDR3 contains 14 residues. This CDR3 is CASNPLSGANVLTF. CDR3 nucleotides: TGCGCCAGCAACCCGCTCTCTGGGGCCAACGTCCTGACTTTC.

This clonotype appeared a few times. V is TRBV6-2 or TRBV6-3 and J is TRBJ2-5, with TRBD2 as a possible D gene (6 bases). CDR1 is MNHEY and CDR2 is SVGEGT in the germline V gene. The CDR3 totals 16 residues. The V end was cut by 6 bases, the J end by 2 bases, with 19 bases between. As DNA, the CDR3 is TGTGCCAGCAGCCGAACTTGGGGAGGACGGCAAGAGACCCAGTACTTC. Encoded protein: CASSRTWGGRQETQYF.

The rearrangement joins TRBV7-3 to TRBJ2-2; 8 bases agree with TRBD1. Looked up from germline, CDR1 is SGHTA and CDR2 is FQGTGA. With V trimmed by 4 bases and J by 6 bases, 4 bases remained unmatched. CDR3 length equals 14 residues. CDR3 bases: TGTGCCAGCAGCTCACAGGGGGTCCCCGGGGAGCTGTTTTTT. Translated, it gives CASSSQGVPGELFF.

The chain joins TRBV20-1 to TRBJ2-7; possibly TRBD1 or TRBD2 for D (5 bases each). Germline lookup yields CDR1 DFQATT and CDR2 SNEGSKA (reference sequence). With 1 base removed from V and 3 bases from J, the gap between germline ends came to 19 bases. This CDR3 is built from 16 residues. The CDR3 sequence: CSARALTEGPYYEQYF. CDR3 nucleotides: TGCAGTGCTAGAGCGCTAACAGAGGGACCATACTACGAGCAGTACTTC.

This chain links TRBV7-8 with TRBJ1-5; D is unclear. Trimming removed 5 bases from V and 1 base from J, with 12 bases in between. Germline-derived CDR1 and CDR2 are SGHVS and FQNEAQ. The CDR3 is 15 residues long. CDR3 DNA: TGTGCCAGCAGCCAGCGGCGGTTGAGCAATCAGCCCCAGCATTTT. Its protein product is CASSQRRLSNQPQHF.

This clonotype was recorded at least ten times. The CDR3 DNA sequence: TGTGCCAGCAGCTTACGAAGACTAGTAGAGACCCAGTACTTC. It encodes CASSLRRLVETQYF. The chain is built from TRBV7-2 and TRBJ2-5; possible D gene TRBD2, 6 bases. CDR3 size: 14 residues. The ends were cut back, 2 bases at V and 4 bases at J, with 11 bases in the middle. Looked up from germline, CDR1 is SGHTA and CDR2 is FQGNSA.

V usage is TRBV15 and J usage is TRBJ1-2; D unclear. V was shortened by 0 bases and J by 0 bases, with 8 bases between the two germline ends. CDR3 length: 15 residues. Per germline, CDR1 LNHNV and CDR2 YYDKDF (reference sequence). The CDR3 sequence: CATSRDLLANYGYTF. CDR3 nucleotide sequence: TGTGCCACCAGCAGAGATTTATTAGCTAACTATGGCTACACCTTC.

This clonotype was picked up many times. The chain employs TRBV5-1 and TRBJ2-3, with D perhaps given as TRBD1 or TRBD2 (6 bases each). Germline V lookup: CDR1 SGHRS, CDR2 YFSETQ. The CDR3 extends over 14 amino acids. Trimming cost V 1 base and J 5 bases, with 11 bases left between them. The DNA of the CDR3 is TGCGCCAGCAGCTTGAGGGGGGCGGAAGATACGCAGTATTTT. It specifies CASSLRGAEDTQYF.

The CDR3, as DNA: TGTGCCAGCAGCTTAGGGGGCAGGGGGCGCGTCCACAATGAGCAGTTCTTC. Translation gives CASSLGGRGRVHNEQFF. The chain couples TRBV11-2 to TRBJ2-1; 8 nucleotides align to TRBD1. The V and J ends lost 1 base and 5 bases, in that order; junction bases with no gene match: 10. The CDR3 extends over 17 amino acids. Germline V CDR1 and CDR2: SGHAT, FQNNGV. Supplemented by reference TRBV11-2 and TRBJ2-1, the full variable domain reads EAGVAQSPRYKIIEKRQSVAFWCNPISGHATLYWYQQILGQGPKLLIQFQNNGVVDDSQLPKDRFSAERLKGVDSTLKIQPAKLEDSAVYLCASSLGGRGRVHNEQFFGPGTRLTVL.

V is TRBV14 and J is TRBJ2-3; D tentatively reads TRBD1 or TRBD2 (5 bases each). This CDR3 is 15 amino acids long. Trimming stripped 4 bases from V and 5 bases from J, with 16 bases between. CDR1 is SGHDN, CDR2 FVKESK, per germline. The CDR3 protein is CASSRRGDRKDTQYF. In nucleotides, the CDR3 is TGTGCCAGCAGCCGGCGAGGGGACCGAAAAGATACGCAGTATTTT.

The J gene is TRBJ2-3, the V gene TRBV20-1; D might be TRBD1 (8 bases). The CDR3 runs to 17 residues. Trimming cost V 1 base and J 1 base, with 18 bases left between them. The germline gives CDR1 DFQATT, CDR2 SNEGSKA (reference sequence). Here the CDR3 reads CSARALGQGGRTDTQYF. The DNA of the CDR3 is TGCAGTGCTAGAGCTCTTGGACAGGGAGGGCGCACAGATACGCAGTATTTT.

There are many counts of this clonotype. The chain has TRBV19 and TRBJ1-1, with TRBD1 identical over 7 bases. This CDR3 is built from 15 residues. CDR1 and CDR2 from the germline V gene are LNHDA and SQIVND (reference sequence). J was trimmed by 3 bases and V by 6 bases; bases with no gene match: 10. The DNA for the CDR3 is TGTGCCAGTAGGGGGGGACAGAGGTCGGACACTGAAGCTTTCTTT. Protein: CASRGGQRSDTEAFF.

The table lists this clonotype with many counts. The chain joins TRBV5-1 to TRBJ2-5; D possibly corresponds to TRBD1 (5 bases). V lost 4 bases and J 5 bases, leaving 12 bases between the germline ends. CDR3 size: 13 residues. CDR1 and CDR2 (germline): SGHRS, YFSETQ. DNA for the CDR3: TGCGCCAGCAGCAATCAGGGATCGGAGACCCAGTACTTC. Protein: CASSNQGSETQYF. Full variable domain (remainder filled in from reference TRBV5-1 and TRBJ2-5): KAGVTQTPRYLIKTRGQQVTLSCSPISGHRSVSWYQQTPGQGLQFLFEYFSETQRNKGNFPGRFSGRQFSNSRSEMNVSTLELGDSALYLCASSNQGSETQYFGPGTRLLVL.

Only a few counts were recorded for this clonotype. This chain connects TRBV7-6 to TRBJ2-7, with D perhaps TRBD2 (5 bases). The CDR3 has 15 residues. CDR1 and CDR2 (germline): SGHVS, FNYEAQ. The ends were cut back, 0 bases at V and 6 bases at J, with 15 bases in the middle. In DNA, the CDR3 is TGTGCCAGCAGCTTAGCGGGAGTCAAGGTCCTCGAGCAGTACTTC. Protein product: CASSLAGVKVLEQYF.